This T cell receptor (beta chain) originates from a study of blood T cell repertoires in COVID-19. Study details: Sites in the United States, Italy and Spain provided acute and convalescent COVID-19 samples. From T cells, B-cell-depleted T cells, or PBMCs came the material, which was cDNA or gDNA.

The CDR3 runs to 14 residues. Germline CDR1 is SGHVS and CDR2 is FQNEAQ. Trimming removed 5 bases from V and 6 bases from J, with 14 bases in between. In the original processing: Estimates of nucleated cell counts were drawn from the amplification of reference gene primers. Assay: immunoSEQ multiplex PCR; the TCRdb copy retains only in-frame clones and omits some. V and J calls and clone size come straight from that table; D and trimming were deduced from the DNA. The table includes approximately 490,000 clones, about 85% detected once. This sequence was found in a woman between 18 and 29 years old who had recovered from COVID-19. This chain uses TRBV7-8 with TRBJ2-1; D gene ambiguous. The sequencing sample was made of PBMCs or T cells enriched from blood (not recorded which). The CDR3 bases are TGTGCCAGCAGCGGAGCCAGTTGGTCCAATGAGCAGTTCTTC. This encodes CASSGASWSNEQFF. The complete variable domain, with remaining parts taken from reference TRBV7-8 and TRBJ2-1, reads GAGVSQSPRYKVAKRGQDVALRCDPISGHVSLFWYQQALGQGPEFLTYFQNEAQLDKSGLPSDRFFAERPEGSVSTLKIQRTQQEDSAVYLCASSGASWSNEQFFGPGTRLTVL.